The 16 T cell receptor beta chains below all came from one sample that was sequenced in a study of identical twins. TCRdb analysed the 5' RACE reads with MiXCR anew, one entry per CDR3 protein. The sample includes about 530,000 distinct CDR3 sequences, around 15% of them seen just once. Separately, the same data were catalogued under a study of yellow fever vaccine responses in identical twins.

The sequencing sample was made of CD4+ T cells sorted from blood. Every receptor here comes from a young woman in good health.

CDR3 nucleotide sequence: TGCGCCAGCAAAATAGCGGGAACTCTTTACAATGAGCAGTTCTTC. The encoded protein is CASKIAGTLYNEQFF. V and J are TRBV5-1 and TRBJ2-1, with 8 bases aligning to TRBD2. V shed 6 bases and J 4 bases; nucleotides not matched to a gene: 9. Germline loops: CDR1 SGHRS, CDR2 YFSETQ. The CDR3 sequence is 15 residues long.

With respect to this clonotype: One end of the junction does not line up with germline, which may come from a read error. The CDR3 DNA is TGCAGTGCCAGAGCGGGCATAGTCACAGATACGCAGTATTTT. Amino acid sequence: CSARAGIVTDTQYF. The chain combines TRBV20-1 with TRBJ2-3, with D possibly matching TRBD2 (6 bases). The germline V gene has CDR1 DFQATT and CDR2 SNEGSKA (reference sequence). The CDR3 consists of 14 residues.

This clonotype showed up just a few times. The chain is built from TRBV5-6 and TRBJ2-5; 8 bases map to TRBD2. CDR3 length: 16 amino acids. V shed 0 bases and J 5 bases; nucleotides not matched to a gene: 9. Germline V gives CDR1 SGHDT, CDR2 YYEEEE. CDR3 sequence (DNA): TGTGCCAGCAGCTTGGTAGCGGGGCCTTTCGCTGAGACCCAGTACTTC. This sequence encodes CASSLVAGPFAETQYF.

V is TRBV4-1 and J is TRBJ1-5; no clear D gene. Deletions cut 1 base from V and 2 bases from J, with 15 bases between. The CDR3 spans 17 residues. CDR1 is MGHRA, CDR2 YSYEKL, per germline. DNA of the CDR3: TGCGCCAGCAGCCAAGGACCTCCCGTTTTCCGCAATCAGCCCCAGCATTTT. This sequence encodes CASSQGPPVFRNQPQHF.

This clonotype has at least ten counts. V is TRBV12-3 or TRBV12-4 and J is TRBJ1-3; maybe TRBD1 (6 bases). This CDR3 contains 13 residues. Trimming took off 5 bases at V and 4 bases at J, with 9 bases between the two ends. The CDR3 nucleotides read TGTGCCAGCAGTCGGACAGCAGGAAACACCATATATTTT. Encoded protein: CASSRTAGNTIYF.

This clonotype was detected many times. This chain connects TRBV5-1 to TRBJ2-1, with 9 nucleotides matching TRBD2. The CDR3 extends over 16 amino acids. V shed 0 bases, J shed 2 bases, and the junction held 3 bases outside the gene matches. CDR1 and CDR2 from the germline V gene are SGHRS and YFSETQ. CDR3 residues: CASSLVSSGAYNEQFF. The CDR3, as DNA: TGCGCCAGCAGCTTGGTGTCTAGCGGGGCCTACAATGAGCAGTTCTTC.

The J gene is TRBJ2-3, the V gene TRBV24-1, with 7 bases fitting TRBD1. The CDR3 extends over 16 amino acids. Germline assignment: CDR1 KGHDR and CDR2 SFDVKD. The trim removed 4 bases at V and 3 bases at J, leaving 9 bases unmatched. The CDR3 region has the DNA TGTGCCACCAGTGACCGGGACAGTAGGTTGACAGATACGCAGTATTTT. Protein: CATSDRDSRLTDTQYF.

This clonotype was observed a handful of times. CDR3 bases: TGTGCCAGCAGCCAGGCAGTAGCTCTTCAGTATTTT. Its protein product is CASSQAVALQYF. J is TRBJ2-3 and V is TRBV14, with unresolved D. CDR1 is SGHDN, CDR2 FVKESK, per germline. The CDR3 contains 12 residues. V was clipped by 3 bases and J by 12 bases, with 13 bases between them.

The rearrangement links TRBV11-2 to TRBJ2-2, with D maybe TRBD1 (6 bases). This CDR3 is 14 amino acids long. V was clipped by 5 bases and J by 7 bases, with 14 bases between them. The germline gives CDR1 SGHAT, CDR2 FQNNGV. Here the CDR3 DNA reads TGTGCCAGCAGCCCCCTGACAGGCGTCGGGGAGCTGTTTTTT. Translation gives CASSPLTGVGELFF.

This clonotype was recorded at least ten times. This chain joins TRBV6-5 and TRBJ2-2; TRBD1 is a possible D gene (6 bases). This CDR3 spans 14 amino acids. V was cut by 2 bases and J by 4 bases, with 8 bases left in between. The germline V gene has CDR1 MNHEY and CDR2 SVGAGI. In DNA, the CDR3 is TGTGCCAGCAGTTACGGGGGCCGCACCGGGGAGCTGTTTTTT. Protein sequence: CASSYGGRTGELFF.

This clonotype was seen a handful of times. This chain uses TRBV7-9 with TRBJ2-2; D ambiguous. This CDR3 is 12 amino acids long. Germline CDR1 and CDR2: SEHNR and FQNEAQ (reference sequence). The V end lost 5 bases, the J end lost 7 bases, and 8 bases lay between the germline ends. This CDR3 is CASSPRLGELFF. CDR3 sequence (DNA): TGTGCCAGCAGCCCCCGTCTCGGGGAGCTGTTTTTT.

This clonotype was counted between two and nine times. The chain is built from TRBV24-1 and TRBJ2-2; D might be TRBD1 or TRBD2, each matching 5 bases. The V gene lost 4 bases and the J gene lost 2 bases, with 16 bases spanning the gap. Germline-derived CDR1 and CDR2 are KGHDR and SFDVKD. The CDR3 covers 17 residues. As DNA, the CDR3 is TGTGCCACCAGTGACTCCCAGTGGGACCAAAACACCGGGGAGCTGTTTTTT. Translating it yields CATSDSQWDQNTGELFF.

At least ten counts were recorded for this clonotype. This chain links TRBV4-1 with TRBJ2-5; 11 bases line up with TRBD2. Trimming removed 1 base from V and 4 bases from J; junction bases left unmatched: 8. There are 17 residues in the CDR3. Germline CDR1 and CDR2: MGHRA and YSYEKL. As DNA, the CDR3 is TGCGCCAGCAGCCAAGGGACGGGACTAGCGGTGATAGAGACCCAGTACTTC. Its translation: CASSQGTGLAVIETQYF.

This clonotype was observed a handful of times. The V and J genes are TRBV7-9 and TRBJ2-1, with D possibly being TRBD2 (5 bases). The CDR3 extends over 12 amino acids. Germline assignment: CDR1 SEHNR and CDR2 FQNEAQ (reference sequence). The V end was cut by 7 bases, the J end by 4 bases, with 8 bases between. In DNA, the CDR3 is TGTGCCAGCATCGGACTGTACAATGAGCAGTTCTTC. Translating gives CASIGLYNEQFF.

This chain uses TRBV28 with TRBJ2-7; D unresolved. Germline CDR1 reads MDHEN; CDR2 reads SYDVKM. Trimming stripped 4 bases from V and 5 bases from J, with 21 bases between. This CDR3 has 16 amino acids. CDR3 sequence reads: CASSSLPPLGYHEQYF. In DNA form, the CDR3 reads TGTGCCAGCAGTTCGCTTCCCCCGCTAGGGTACCACGAGCAGTACTTC. The full variable domain, in which reference TRBV28 and TRBJ2-7 provide the parts outside the CDR3, is DVKVTQSSRYLVKRTGEKVFLECVQDMDHENMFWYRQDPGLGLRLIYFSYDVKMKEKGDIPEGYSVSREKKERFSLILESASTNQTSMYLCASSSLPPLGYHEQYFGPGTRLTVT.

The chain couples TRBV21-1 to TRBJ2-5. TRBV21-1 is shown as a pseudogene. CDR3 length: 15 residues. As DNA, the CDR3 is TGTGCCAGCAGCAAAGGGAGCCGGTTGCAAGAGACCCAGTACTTC. Protein: CASSKGSRLQETQYF.